Each of the 30 T cell receptor beta chains below was sequenced from the same sample in a study of blood T cell repertoires in COVID-19. TCRdb keeps only in-frame clones here, not all; method: immunoSEQ multiplex PCR. The sample records more than 150,000 clones, roughly 82% being singletons. The sequencing input was PBMCs or T cells enriched from blood (not recorded which). These receptors came from a man between 40 and 49 years old who had recovered from COVID-19.

The chain has TRBV5-4 and TRBJ2-2; a weak D match, TRBD1 (6 bases). The germline V gene encodes CDR1 SGHNT and CDR2 YYREEE (reference sequence). Trimming cost V 1 base and J 1 base, with 11 bases left between them. The CDR3 has 16 amino acids. CDR3 coding DNA: TGTGCCAGCAGCTTGACCGGGACATTGAACACCGGGGAGCTGTTTTTT. It encodes CASSLTGTLNTGELFF.

The chain joins TRBV6-5 to TRBJ1-5, with D unclear. The CDR3 consists of 13 residues. Per the germline V gene, CDR1 is MNHEY and CDR2 is SVGAGI. Deletions cut 2 bases from V and 7 bases from J, with 9 bases between. As DNA, the CDR3 is TGTGCCAGCAGTTACGCAGAGGGCCAGCCCCAGCATTTT. Its translation is CASSYAEGQPQHF.

DNA of the CDR3: TGTGCCAGCAGCCACCAGACAGCGCTGAACACTGAAGCTTTCTTT. Protein: CASSHQTALNTEAFF. V usage is TRBV6-6 and J usage is TRBJ1-1; perhaps TRBD1 as D (5 bases). The germline gives CDR1 MNHNY, CDR2 SVGAGI (reference sequence). The CDR3 covers 15 residues. The V and J ends lost 6 bases and 0 bases respectively, with 14 bases between them.

In its sample, this clone was seen once. The CDR3 region is CASSWGAVAKNIQYF. DNA of the CDR3: TGTGCCAGCAGCTGGGGAGCGGTTGCCAAAAACATTCAGTACTTC. The V call is TRBV28, the J call TRBJ2-4; D might be TRBD2 (5 bases). The CDR3 totals 15 residues. V was cut by 6 bases and J by 1 base, with 13 bases left in between. The germline CDR1 and CDR2 sequences are MDHEN and SYDVKM.

The chain is built from TRBV27 and TRBJ1-1; maybe TRBD1 (6 bases). This CDR3 is 16 amino acids long. The germline gives CDR1 MNHEY, CDR2 SMNVEV (reference sequence). The V end lost 6 bases, the J end lost 0 bases, and 17 bases lay between the germline ends. CDR3 in amino acids: CASRYRESSLNTEAFF. DNA for the CDR3: TGTGCCAGCAGGTACAGGGAATCAAGCCTGAACACTGAAGCTTTCTTT.

V is TRBV10-3 and J is TRBJ2-3; no clear D. CDR3 length: 13 amino acids. CDR1 and CDR2 from the germline V gene are ENHRY and SYGVKD. Trimming stripped 2 bases from V and 5 bases from J, with 8 bases between. The CDR3 DNA is TGTGCCATCAGTGAGGAGAGGATAGATACGCAGTATTTT. This translates into CAISEERIDTQYF.

V usage is TRBV29-1 and J usage is TRBJ1-2, with D possibly matching TRBD1 (5 bases). This CDR3 comprises 14 residues. With 3 bases removed from V and 0 bases from J, the gap between germline ends came to 11 bases. Germline V lookup: CDR1 SQVTM, CDR2 ANQGSEA. The CDR3 DNA follows: TGCAGCGTTGACAGGGCCCCATCTAACTATGGCTACACCTTC. Translated: CSVDRAPSNYGYTF.

The chain combines TRBV5-6 with TRBJ1-2; D may be TRBD1 (5 bases). The germline V gene has CDR1 SGHDT and CDR2 YYEEEE. The V and J ends lost 1 base and 5 bases respectively, with 9 bases between them. The CDR3 is 13 residues long. CDR3 sequence: CASSLRTSYGYTF. CDR3 DNA sequence: TGTGCCAGCAGCTTGAGGACATCATATGGCTACACCTTC.

The rearrangement joins TRBV6-5 to TRBJ1-4; 8 bases map to TRBD1. J was trimmed by 8 bases and V by 6 bases; bases with no gene match: 8. The CDR3 consists of 14 residues. Per germline, CDR1 MNHEY and CDR2 SVGAGI. CDR3 amino acids: CASRQTGAGEKLFF. The CDR3 DNA follows: TGTGCCAGCAGACAGACAGGGGCAGGGGAAAAACTGTTTTTT.

V usage is TRBV3-1 (or the pseudogene TRBV3-2) and J usage is TRBJ2-3, with 14 bases matching TRBD2. V lost 6 bases, J lost 0 bases, and 8 bases stayed unmatched. CDR1 and CDR2 from the germline V gene are LGHDT and YNNKEL (reference sequence). The CDR3 covers 18 residues. The DNA for the CDR3 is TGTGCCAGCAGACGGGGACTAGCGGGAGTGTCTAGCACAGATACGCAGTATTTT. It codes for CASRRGLAGVSSTDTQYF.

The chain is built from TRBV7-2 and TRBJ2-3, with 12 bases matching TRBD2. V lost 1 base and J lost 3; bases outside the gene matches: 5. The CDR3 sequence is 17 residues long. Germline values: CDR1 SGHTA, CDR2 FQGNSA. This CDR3 is CASSLGLAGGRTDTQYF. For the CDR3, the DNA is TGTGCCAGCAGCTTAGGTCTAGCGGGAGGGAGGACAGATACGCAGTATTTT.

The chain combines TRBV5-6 with TRBJ1-4, with 8 bases that match TRBD1. CDR1 and CDR2 from the germline V gene are SGHDT and YYEEEE. The junction had 4 bases not matched to a gene; V was cut back by 0 bases and J by 6 bases. The CDR3 is 15 amino acids. CDR3 coding DNA: TGTGCCAGCAGCTTGGATCAGGGGGCGGATGAAAAACTGTTTTTT. Residues: CASSLDQGADEKLFF.

V and J are TRBV9 and TRBJ2-1, with a possible D match to TRBD1 (6 bases). V shed 0 bases and J shed 0 bases, with 7 bases lying between them. The CDR3 totals 15 residues. In germline, CDR1 is SGDLS, CDR2 YYNGEE. CDR3 protein: CASSVGGRSYNEQFF. The CDR3 DNA is TGTGCCAGCAGCGTAGGGGGGCGCTCCTACAATGAGCAGTTCTTC.

J is TRBJ1-1 and V is TRBV29-1, with unresolved D. V lost 5 bases, J lost 8 bases, and 15 bases lay in between. Germline lookup yields CDR1 SQVTM and CDR2 ANQGSEA. The CDR3 covers 12 residues. The CDR3 DNA sequence: TGCAGCGTTCCGGGAACAAGGGAAGAAGCTTTCTTT. Its translation is CSVPGTREEAFF.

As concerns this clone: One end of the junction fails to match germline, which may point to a read error. The chain recombines TRBV28 with TRBJ2-7; 8 bases are a match to TRBD2. The CDR3 contains 13 residues. The germline CDR1 and CDR2 sequences are MDHEN and SYDVKM. The CDR3, as DNA: TGTGCCAGCCAGCGGGAGTCCTCCTATGAGCAGTACTTC. This codes for CASQRESSYEQYF.

This clone appeared once. The chain has TRBV7-3 and TRBJ2-3, with D possibly TRBD1 on 5 matching bases. The V and J ends lost 2 bases and 1 base respectively, with 13 bases between them. The germline V gene has CDR1 SGHTA and CDR2 FQGTGA. The CDR3 runs to 16 residues. The CDR3 region is CASSLGADGRTDTQYF. CDR3 nucleotide sequence: TGTGCCAGCAGCTTAGGGGCCGATGGCCGCACAGATACGCAGTATTTT.

This clone has only one observation. V and J are TRBV14 and TRBJ1-2, with 7 nucleotides matching TRBD1. Looked up from germline, CDR1 is SGHDN and CDR2 is FVKESK. The CDR3 extends over 14 amino acids. Germline trimming cut 1 base from V and 5 bases from J; bases unmatched to any gene: 4. The CDR3 DNA reads TGTGCCAGCAGCCAAGCCACAGGGGATTATGGCTACACCTTC. Translation gives CASSQATGDYGYTF.

The chain has TRBV19 and TRBJ1-4, with a possible D match to TRBD1 (6 bases). The CDR3 is 14 residues long. The ends were cut back, 4 bases at V and 5 bases at J, with 11 bases in the middle. In germline, CDR1 is LNHDA, CDR2 SQIVND (reference sequence). The CDR3 reads CASSKDRRNEKLFF. CDR3 nucleotides: TGTGCCAGTAGTAAGGACAGAAGGAATGAAAAACTGTTTTTT.

As for this clone: At the DNA level, this CDR3 is encoded by other sequences in the same sample as well. The V and J genes are TRBV25-1 and TRBJ1-1; possibly TRBD1 for D (5 bases). This CDR3 region has 14 residues. V was pared by 1 base and J by 2 bases, with 8 bases between. Germline assignment: CDR1 MGHDK and CDR2 SYGVNS. The CDR3 nucleotides are TGTGCCAGCAGTGAATCGGGGGAAAACACTGAAGCTTTCTTT. This encodes CASSESGENTEAFF.

V usage is TRBV7-2 and J usage is TRBJ2-2, with 12 positions matching TRBD1. Germline V CDR1 and CDR2: SGHTA, FQGNSA. The V and J ends lost 5 bases and 10 bases, in that order; junction bases with no gene match: 11. CDR3 length: 16 residues. This CDR3 is CASSAPGQGAGVELFF. The CDR3 coding sequence is TGTGCCAGCAGCGCCCCGGGACAGGGGGCGGGAGTGGAGCTGTTTTTT.

This clone has only one observation. The V call is TRBV16, the J call TRBJ1-1; D may be TRBD1 (6 bases). Trimming shortened V by 0 bases and J by 3 bases, and 20 bases separated the two germline ends. The germline CDR1 and CDR2 sequences are KGHSY and FQNENV. The CDR3 has 18 amino acids. As DNA, the CDR3 is TGTGCCAGCAGCCAATCCGGTTTAGGCAAAAAGGGGGACACTGAAGCTTTCTTT. It specifies CASSQSGLGKKGDTEAFF.

The rearrangement links TRBV12-3 or TRBV12-4 to TRBJ2-1, with TRBD1 matching 7 bases. The junction had 8 bases not matched to a gene; V was cut back by 6 bases and J by 12 bases. The CDR3 contains 12 residues. The CDR3 region is CASSRVRDRQFF. The DNA for the CDR3 is TGTGCCAGCAGCCGGGTCCGGGACAGGCAGTTCTTC.

The rearrangement uses TRBV5-1 and TRBJ2-1, with 7 bases fitting TRBD2. The V and J ends lost 4 bases and 8 bases, in that order; junction bases with no gene match: 12. The CDR3 is 15 residues long. Germline V lookup: CDR1 SGHRS, CDR2 YFSETQ. The CDR3: CASSLGGTIIDEQFF. CDR3 in DNA: TGCGCCAGCAGCCTGGGAGGGACTATCATCGATGAGCAGTTCTTC. Combining the CDR3 with reference TRBV5-1 and TRBJ2-1 gives the whole variable domain KAGVTQTPRYLIKTRGQQVTLSCSPISGHRSVSWYQQTPGQGLQFLFEYFSETQRNKGNFPGRFSGRQFSNSRSEMNVSTLELGDSALYLCASSLGGTIIDEQFFGPGTRLTVL.

The V gene is TRBV2, the J gene TRBJ2-6; 7 bases align to TRBD2. From germline, CDR1 is SNHLY and CDR2 FYNNEI. The CDR3 runs to 16 residues. V lost 6 bases to trimming and J lost 2 bases; unmatched junction nucleotides: 7. CDR3 protein: CASSERGGAGANVLTF. The CDR3 DNA follows: TGTGCCAGCAGCGAACGTGGGGGGGCTGGGGCCAACGTCCTGACTTTC.

The genes are TRBV19 and TRBJ1-6, with 9 bases fitting TRBD1. Germline trimming cut 6 bases from V and 9 bases from J; bases unmatched to any gene: 3. This CDR3 spans 13 amino acids. Germline lookup yields CDR1 LNHDA and CDR2 SQIVND (reference sequence). The CDR3 DNA follows: TGTGCCAGTAGACCGGACAGGGGTTCACCCCTCCACTTT. Translation gives CASRPDRGSPLHF.

This clone appeared once. The chain combines TRBV4-3 with TRBJ2-1; 9 nucleotides align to TRBD1. Germline V lookup: CDR1 LGHNA, CDR2 YSLEER. The V and J ends lost 4 bases and 8 bases, in that order; junction bases with no gene match: 9. The CDR3 consists of 15 residues. CDR3 sequence reads: CASSLRTGADYEQFF. In DNA, the CDR3 is TGCGCCAGCAGCCTCAGGACAGGGGCAGACTATGAGCAGTTCTTC.

The chain uses TRBV2 and TRBJ1-5; unclear D gene. The CDR3 is 14 amino acids. The germline V gene has CDR1 SNHLY and CDR2 FYNNEI. The germline V and J ends were trimmed by 5 bases and 2 bases, with 10 bases remaining between them. The chain's CDR3 is CASSWTGGNQPQHF. The DNA for the CDR3 is TGTGCCAGCAGTTGGACCGGGGGCAATCAGCCCCAGCATTTT.

In this sample, this clone turned up many times. This sequence joins TRBV4-3 and TRBJ2-2; 7 bases agree with TRBD1. Unmatched junction bases numbered 3, after V lost 0 bases and J lost 8 bases. Looked up from germline, CDR1 is LGHNA and CDR2 is YSLEER. The CDR3 is made up of 14 amino acids. The CDR3 nucleotides read TGCGCCAGCAGCCAAGAGACAGGGTCGGGGGAGCTGTTTTTT. Translating gives CASSQETGSGELFF.

The V gene is TRBV10-3, the J gene TRBJ1-1; D gene uncertain. Germline CDR1 is ENHRY and CDR2 is SYGVKD. CDR3 length equals 15 residues. The V and J ends lost 3 bases and 4 bases respectively, with 15 bases between them. CDR3 residues: CAISEGGSRATEAFF. The DNA for the CDR3 is TGTGCCATCAGTGAAGGAGGGAGTCGGGCCACTGAAGCTTTCTTT.

This clone has only a few counts. The V gene is TRBV12-5, the J gene TRBJ1-5; D possibly corresponds to TRBD1 (5 bases). V dropped 6 bases and J dropped 4 bases, with 10 bases sitting between them. The length of the CDR3 is 13 residues. Per germline, CDR1 LGHNT and CDR2 FRNRAP. The CDR3 coding sequence is TGTGCTAGTGGCGGGGGAGGGAATCAGCCCCAGCATTTT. Its translation: CASGGGGNQPQHF.